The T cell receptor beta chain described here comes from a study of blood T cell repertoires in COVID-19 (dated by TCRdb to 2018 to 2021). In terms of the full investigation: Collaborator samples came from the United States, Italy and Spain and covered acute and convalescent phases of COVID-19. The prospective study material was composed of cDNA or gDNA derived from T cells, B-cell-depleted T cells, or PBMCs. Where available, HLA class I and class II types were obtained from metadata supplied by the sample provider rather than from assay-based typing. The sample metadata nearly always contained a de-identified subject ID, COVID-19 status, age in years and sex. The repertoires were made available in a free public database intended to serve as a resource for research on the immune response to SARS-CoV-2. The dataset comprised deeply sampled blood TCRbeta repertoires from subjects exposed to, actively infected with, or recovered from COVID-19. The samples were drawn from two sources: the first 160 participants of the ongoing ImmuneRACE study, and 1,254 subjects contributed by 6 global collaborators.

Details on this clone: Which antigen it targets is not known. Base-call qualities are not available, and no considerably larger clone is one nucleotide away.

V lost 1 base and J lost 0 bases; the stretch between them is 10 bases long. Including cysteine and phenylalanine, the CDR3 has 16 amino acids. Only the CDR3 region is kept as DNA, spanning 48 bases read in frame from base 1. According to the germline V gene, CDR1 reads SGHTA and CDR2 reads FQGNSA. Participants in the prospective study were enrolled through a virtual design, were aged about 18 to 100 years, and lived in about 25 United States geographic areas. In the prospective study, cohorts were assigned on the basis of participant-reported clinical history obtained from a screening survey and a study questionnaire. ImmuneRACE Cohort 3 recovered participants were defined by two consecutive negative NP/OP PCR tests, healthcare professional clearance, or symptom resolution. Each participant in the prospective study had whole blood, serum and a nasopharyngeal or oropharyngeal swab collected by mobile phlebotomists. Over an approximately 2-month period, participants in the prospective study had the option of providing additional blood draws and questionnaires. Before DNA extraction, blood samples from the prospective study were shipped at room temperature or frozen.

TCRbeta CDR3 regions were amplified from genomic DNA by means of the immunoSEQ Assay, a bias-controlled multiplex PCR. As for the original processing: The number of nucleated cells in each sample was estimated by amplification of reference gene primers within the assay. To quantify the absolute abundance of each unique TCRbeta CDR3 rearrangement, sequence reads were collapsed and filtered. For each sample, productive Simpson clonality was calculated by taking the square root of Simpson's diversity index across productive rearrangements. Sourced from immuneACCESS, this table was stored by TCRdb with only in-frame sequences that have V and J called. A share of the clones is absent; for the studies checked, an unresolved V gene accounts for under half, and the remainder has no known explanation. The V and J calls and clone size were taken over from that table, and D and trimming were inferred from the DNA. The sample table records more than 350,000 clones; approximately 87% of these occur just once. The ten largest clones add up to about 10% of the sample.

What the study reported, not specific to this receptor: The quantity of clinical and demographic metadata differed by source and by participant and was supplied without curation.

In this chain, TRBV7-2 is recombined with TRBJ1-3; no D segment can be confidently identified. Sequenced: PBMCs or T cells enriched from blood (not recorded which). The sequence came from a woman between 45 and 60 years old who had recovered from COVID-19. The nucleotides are TGTGCCAGCAGCTTAGGCCAGGTTAACTCTGGAAACACCATATATTTT. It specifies CASSLGQVNSGNTIYF.